This T cell receptor beta chain is drawn from a study of CD8 T cells in ankylosing spondylitis (dated by TCRdb to 2017 to 2019). With respect to the entire study: To find TCR variants linked to disease, the study profiled T cell receptor beta repertoires in ankylosing spondylitis patients and healthy donors. The full study cohort was made up of roughly 25 ankylosing spondylitis patients and 108 healthy donors. Peripheral blood was sampled, and synovial fluid was additionally collected from ankylosing spondylitis patients. Results the study describes overall, beyond this receptor: The disease-linked clones had a CD8+ phenotype and were found at relatively low frequencies in peripheral blood. According to the report, matched synovial fluid samples from ankylosing spondylitis patients were significantly enriched for the disease-linked clones. A TCR beta motif of about 8 highly homologous amino acid variants appeared characteristic of blood from ankylosing spondylitis patients. Some motif variants had previously been reported in the synovial fluid and blood of reactive arthritis patients, which suggests shared mechanisms of disease initiation.

The data were produced on an Illumina HiSeq 2500. TCR beta libraries were prepared by quantitative 5'-RACE with molecular barcodes. As for the original processing: A new computational method, built on a probabilistic model of VDJ rearrangement, was used to identify disease-linked TCR variants. The public reads were reprocessed in TCRdb via fastp at Q25 and MiXCR, keeping in-frame beta chains. For every CDR3 protein sequence, its rows merge into one entry that carries the most common genes and DNA. TCRdb, not the authors, supplied the V and J calls. This sample gives 200,000 to 250,000 distinct CDR3 sequences in total; about 10% of them show up just once. In total, the top ten clones hold less than 7.5% of the sample. Comments on this clonotype: The antigen this receptor binds is unknown. Nothing much larger sits one base from this clone, and base qualities are not available.

From its cysteine to its phenylalanine, the CDR3 spans 13 amino acids. The DNA shown is the 39-base CDR3, in frame from base 1. V drops 7 bases and J drops 7 bases, leaving 13 bases in between. Taken from the germline V gene, the CDR1 and CDR2 loops are MDHEN and SYDVKM. The chain employs TRBV28 and TRBJ2-2, with a tentative D gene TRBD1 over 7 matching bases. The sequencing sample was made of blood, either unsorted or a sorted T cell fraction (not recorded which). The sequence was collected from a male donor with ankylosing spondylitis or in good health (not recorded which). The DNA sequence is TGTGCCAGCATCCGGCGGGACAGCGGGGAGCTGTTTTTT. It codes for CASIRRDSGELFF.